This T cell receptor beta chain was captured in a study of blood T cell repertoires in COVID-19. Study-wide context: The United States, Italy and Spain were the sources of the acute and convalescent COVID-19 samples. Sample material is recorded as cDNA or gDNA derived from T cells, B-cell-depleted T cells, or PBMCs.

V lost 1 base and J lost 0, with 24 bases in between. This CDR3 contains 20 residues. CDR1 is LGHDT and CDR2 is YNNKEL in the germline V gene (reference sequence). Authors' processing steps: Amplification from reference gene primers served as the basis for estimated nucleated cell counts. Using immunoSEQ multiplex PCR, the repertoire was profiled, and TCRdb retains in-frame clones only, with some absent. V and J calls and clone size follow that table, whereas D and trimming were derived from the DNA. This table has about 23,000 clones, roughly four fifths appearing once. The material sequenced was peripheral blood. The V call is TRBV3-1 (or the pseudogene TRBV3-2), the J call TRBJ1-1, with D possibly being TRBD1 (5 bases). The sequence was collected from a man between 65 and 79 years old with acute or convalescent COVID-19. CDR3 bases: TGTGCCAGCAGCCAAGCGATTAGGGAAGGGACTAAGATCATGAACACTGAAGCTTTCTTT. Amino acids: CASSQAIREGTKIMNTEAFF.